The 26 T cell receptor beta chains in this list originate from one sample, sequenced in a study of response to subunit inactivated influenza vaccine. TCRdb itself ran the RT-PCR reads through MiXCR, one entry per CDR3 protein. Here the sample spans about 650,000 distinct CDR3 sequences, 13% to 15% being singletons. Sequenced material: PBMCs from blood, taken less than 15 days before vaccination. All receptors derive from a man over 45 who received an inactivated influenza vaccine.

This clonotype was observed a few times. The genes are TRBV20-1 and TRBJ2-3; 12 nucleotides line up with TRBD2. Germline-derived CDR1 and CDR2 are DFQATT and SNEGSKA (reference sequence). This CDR3 is built from 17 residues. The V and J ends lost 2 bases and 2 bases, in that order; junction bases with no gene match: 8. The CDR3 region is CSARLLAGGRITDTQYF. The CDR3 DNA follows: TGCAGTGCTAGACTACTAGCGGGAGGCCGGATCACAGATACGCAGTATTTT.

This clonotype showed up just a few times. The chain recombines TRBV5-6 with TRBJ2-3, with 7 bases that match TRBD1. The CDR3 is 14 residues long. Germline-derived CDR1 and CDR2 are SGHDT and YYEEEE. With V trimmed by 6 bases and J by 5 bases, 9 bases remained unmatched. The CDR3, as DNA: TGTGCCAGCACCACGGGACAGCGCTTAGATACGCAGTATTTT. Its translation: CASTTGQRLDTQYF.

DNA for the CDR3: TGCGCCAGCAGCTTGGGTTATCAGGGCAGGGAGACCCAGTACTTC. Translating gives CASSLGYQGRETQYF. The chain has TRBV5-1 and TRBJ2-5; D might be TRBD1 (5 bases). V lost 0 bases, J lost 5 bases, and 14 bases lay in between. CDR1 SGHRS and CDR2 YFSETQ come from the germline V gene. This CDR3 has 15 amino acids.

The CDR3 nucleotides read TGTGCCAGCAGTTATGGGCAGCACGATGAGCAGTTCTTC. Its translation: CASSYGQHDEQFF. The V call is TRBV6-5, the J call TRBJ2-1, with D unclear. Germline values: CDR1 MNHEY, CDR2 SVGAGI. Trimming stripped 3 bases from V and 8 bases from J, with 11 bases between. The CDR3 totals 13 residues.

This clonotype was counted between two and nine times. This chain links TRBV20-1 with TRBJ1-1; tentative D call: TRBD1 (5 bases). This CDR3 contains 18 residues. The ends were cut back, 4 bases at V and 0 bases at J, with 24 bases in the middle. Germline V gives CDR1 DFQATT, CDR2 SNEGSKA (reference sequence). The CDR3 coding sequence is TGCAGTGCTACTCCGGGACCGGGACGGGATTCCATGAACACTGAAGCTTTCTTT. It codes for CSATPGPGRDSMNTEAFF.

The rearrangement links TRBV5-1 to TRBJ2-1, with D possibly TRBD1 on 5 matching bases. Germline assignment: CDR1 SGHRS and CDR2 YFSETQ. The CDR3 contains 13 residues. Trimming shortened V by 4 bases and J by 7 bases, and 12 bases separated the two germline ends. CDR3: CASSTPGRNEQFF. The CDR3 nucleotides read TGCGCCAGCAGCACACCAGGGCGTAATGAGCAGTTCTTC.

This clonotype was observed many times. The chain links TRBV20-1 to TRBJ2-5, with D perhaps assigned TRBD1 or TRBD2 (5 bases each). Germline-derived CDR1 and CDR2 are DFQATT and SNEGSKA (reference sequence). The V end lost 3 bases, the J end lost 5 bases, and 13 bases lay between the germline ends. The CDR3 loop spans 13 amino acids. The DNA of the CDR3 is TGCAGTGCTAGTTTCCGGTGGGGGGAGACCCAGTACTTC. This gives the protein CSASFRWGETQYF.

This clonotype occurred a few times. The chain has TRBV18 and TRBJ2-5; TRBD2 is a possible D gene (6 bases). In germline, CDR1 is KGHSH, CDR2 LQKENI. Trimming cost V 4 bases and J 5 bases, with 11 bases left between them. The CDR3 has 13 residues. This CDR3 is CASSREERETQYF. The DNA of the CDR3 is TGTGCCAGCTCACGGGAGGAAAGGGAGACCCAGTACTTC.

In its sample, this clonotype was seen a few times. The rearrangement joins TRBV7-2 to TRBJ2-2, with no clear D. The CDR3 covers 13 residues. V gave up 5 bases and J gave up 0 bases, with 4 bases separating them. Germline assignment: CDR1 SGHTA and CDR2 FQGNSA. CDR3 amino acids: CASSKANTGELFF. CDR3 coding DNA: TGTGCCAGCAGCAAAGCGAACACCGGGGAGCTGTTTTTT.

The chain is built from TRBV14 and TRBJ2-2, with a possible D match to TRBD2 (5 bases). This CDR3 contains 14 residues. Germline V gives CDR1 SGHDN, CDR2 FVKESK. Trimming took 7 bases from V and 0 from J, leaving 9 bases between them. The CDR3 coding sequence is TGTGCCAGCAACCGGGGAACGAACACCGGGGAGCTGTTTTTT. Protein: CASNRGTNTGELFF.

This clonotype appeared a few times. The chain employs TRBV20-1 and TRBJ2-1, with 10 bases aligning to TRBD2. The germline V gene has CDR1 DFQATT and CDR2 SNEGSKA (reference sequence). CDR3 length: 15 amino acids. The ends lost 1 base at V and 7 bases at J; junction bases unmatched: 7. For the CDR3, the DNA is TGCAGTGCTAGAGGTCAAGCGGGGGGGGTGAATGAGCAGTTCTTC. Translating gives CSARGQAGGVNEQFF.

This clonotype showed up just a few times. This chain joins TRBV2 and TRBJ2-7; D tentatively reads TRBD1 or TRBD2 (5 bases each). Germline CDR1 and CDR2: SNHLY and FYNNEI. The CDR3 has 12 amino acids. V lost 10 bases and J 7 bases, leaving 17 bases between the germline ends. CDR3 amino acids: CAIRLPGSEQYF. The CDR3 DNA reads TGTGCCATCCGCCTCCCAGGGAGTGAGCAGTACTTC.

J is TRBJ2-7 and V is TRBV7-9, with TRBD1 identical over 7 bases. V trimming: 6 bases; J trimming: 2 bases; junction bases outside the gene matches: 10. The V gene's germline CDR1 is SEHNR and CDR2 FQNEAQ (reference sequence). The CDR3 contains 15 residues. CDR3 in amino acids: CASRKDRDHAYEQYF. Here the CDR3 DNA reads TGTGCCAGCAGAAAAGACAGGGACCATGCCTACGAGCAGTACTTC.

V and J are TRBV19 and TRBJ2-5, with D possibly being TRBD2 (5 bases). Trimming removed 4 bases at V and 7 bases at J, with 19 bases between. Germline lookup yields CDR1 LNHDA and CDR2 SQIVND (reference sequence). The CDR3 spans 15 residues. This CDR3 is CASSKNPGYSPTQYF. The CDR3 nucleotides are TGTGCCAGTAGTAAAAATCCGGGATACTCCCCGACCCAGTACTTC.

This clonotype was seen a handful of times. V gene TRBV5-1 combines with J gene TRBJ2-7; D remains unclear. Between the trimmed V and J ends, which lost 4 bases and 0 bases, there was a span of 11 bases. This CDR3 spans 14 amino acids. The germline V gene encodes CDR1 SGHRS and CDR2 YFSETQ. The CDR3 DNA sequence: TGCGCCAGCAGCCCGGTGGGTCCCTCCTACGAGCAGTACTTC. Amino acid sequence: CASSPVGPSYEQYF. The variable domain in full, completed from reference TRBV5-1 and TRBJ2-7, reads KAGVTQTPRYLIKTRGQQVTLSCSPISGHRSVSWYQQTPGQGLQFLFEYFSETQRNKGNFPGRFSGRQFSNSRSEMNVSTLELGDSALYLCASSPVGPSYEQYFGPGTRLTVT.

The chain recombines TRBV5-1 with TRBJ2-1; a weak D match, TRBD2 (5 bases). Germline CDR1 and CDR2: SGHRS and YFSETQ. The CDR3 runs 18 residues. Trimming pared 0 bases from V and 9 bases from J, leaving 25 bases between. CDR3 DNA sequence: TGCGCCAGCAGCTTGGTAGTTATCGCGACCGGAGACGGAGGTGAGCAGTTCTTC. Amino acids: CASSLVVIATGDGGEQFF.

This chain links TRBV20-1 with TRBJ2-1; 8 bases map to TRBD1. The V segment lost 3 bases and the J segment 3 bases; nucleotides outside the gene matches: 7. This CDR3 has 15 residues. Germline V gene data show CDR1 as DFQATT and CDR2 as SNEGSKA (reference sequence). For the CDR3, the DNA is TGCAGTGCTAGTGAGACAGGGGCAAGCTACAATGAGCAGTTCTTC. Amino acids: CSASETGASYNEQFF.

The gene calls are TRBV7-9 and TRBJ2-7; D might be TRBD1 or TRBD2, each matching 5 bases. CDR1 and CDR2 (germline): SEHNR, FQNEAQ (reference sequence). V lost 2 bases and J 0 bases, leaving 17 bases between the germline ends. The CDR3 consists of 17 residues. The CDR3 nucleotides read TGTGCCAGCAGCTTATCATGGGGGAAAGGGACCTCCTACGAGCAGTACTTC. It encodes CASSLSWGKGTSYEQYF.

This clonotype was detected a few times. The chain couples TRBV12-3 or TRBV12-4 to TRBJ2-1; 7 bases map to TRBD2. The V and J ends lost 1 base and 10 bases, in that order; junction bases with no gene match: 7. The CDR3 runs to 14 residues. CDR3 bases: TGTGCCAGCAGTTTAGGCTTCGGAGCGGGGGAGCAGTTCTTC. Amino acids: CASSLGFGAGEQFF.

To note about this clonotype: This sequence may be a read error, since a much larger clone differs from it by one base. The genes are TRBV7-9 and TRBJ2-7, with D maybe TRBD1 (6 bases). Germline V gives CDR1 SEHNR, CDR2 FQNEAQ (reference sequence). Trimming took 5 bases from V and 6 from J, leaving 20 bases between them. The CDR3 length is 15 residues. DNA of the CDR3: TGTGCCAGCAGCACCACCGGAGTACAGGGATTCGAGCAGTACTTC. Protein: CASSTTGVQGFEQYF.

This clonotype was counted a few times. V usage is TRBV12-3 or TRBV12-4 and J usage is TRBJ1-5; weak D call: TRBD1 (5 bases). The CDR3 contains 16 residues. With 2 bases removed from V and 1 base from J, the gap between germline ends came to 12 bases. Here the CDR3 DNA reads TGTGCCAGCAGTTTATATAAGGGGCAGAGCAATCAGCCCCAGCATTTT. Encoded protein: CASSLYKGQSNQPQHF.

The chain combines TRBV7-9 with TRBJ2-2; D gene uncertain. CDR3 length: 16 amino acids. The ends were cut back, 3 bases at V and 4 bases at J, with 15 bases in the middle. The V gene's germline CDR1 is SEHNR and CDR2 FQNEAQ (reference sequence). The CDR3 spells CASSFPRYRSTGELFF. The CDR3 DNA is TGTGCCAGCAGCTTCCCGCGATACCGCAGCACCGGGGAGCTGTTTTTT.

CDR3 nucleotides: TGCGCCAGCAGTGAGTCGGGCGCCTCTCTCTATGGCTACACCTTC. Protein: CASSESGASLYGYTF. This chain connects TRBV10-2 to TRBJ1-2; D unresolved. V was trimmed by 0 bases and J by 4 bases, leaving 12 bases between them. Germline CDR1 is WSHSY and CDR2 is SAAADI. The CDR3 runs 15 residues.

This clonotype was observed a handful of times. The chain has TRBV2 and TRBJ2-2, with a tentative D call TRBD1 (8 bases). The CDR3 length is 13 residues. V lost 5 bases to trimming and J lost 6 bases, with 10 bases between them. The germline gives CDR1 SNHLY, CDR2 FYNNEI. The CDR3, as DNA: TGTGCCAGCAGTACAGGGGGGGCCGGGGAGCTGTTTTTT. Encoded protein: CASSTGGAGELFF.

This clonotype was counted between two and nine times. The chain couples TRBV28 to TRBJ2-3; TRBD2 agrees at 10 bases. After removal of 3 bases from V and 0 bases from J, the junction contained 6 bases not matched to a gene. Germline-derived CDR1 and CDR2 are MDHEN and SYDVKM. The CDR3 sequence is 17 residues long. The CDR3 sequence is CASSFLGLAESTDTQYF. CDR3 bases: TGTGCCAGCAGTTTCTTAGGACTAGCGGAAAGCACAGATACGCAGTATTTT. The variable domain in full, with the rest retrieved from reference TRBV28 and TRBJ2-3, is DVKVTQSSRYLVKRTGEKVFLECVQDMDHENMFWYRQDPGLGLRLIYFSYDVKMKEKGDIPEGYSVSREKKERFSLILESASTNQTSMYLCASSFLGLAESTDTQYFGPGTRLTVL.

The chain carries TRBV2 and TRBJ2-7, with 8 nucleotides matching TRBD1. The CDR3 loop spans 15 amino acids. Germline-derived CDR1 and CDR2 are SNHLY and FYNNEI. The V segment lost 5 bases and the J segment 1 base; nucleotides outside the gene matches: 7. CDR3 region: CASSSETGVSYEQYF. CDR3 nucleotide sequence: TGTGCCAGCAGTTCAGAGACAGGGGTTTCCTACGAGCAGTACTTC.